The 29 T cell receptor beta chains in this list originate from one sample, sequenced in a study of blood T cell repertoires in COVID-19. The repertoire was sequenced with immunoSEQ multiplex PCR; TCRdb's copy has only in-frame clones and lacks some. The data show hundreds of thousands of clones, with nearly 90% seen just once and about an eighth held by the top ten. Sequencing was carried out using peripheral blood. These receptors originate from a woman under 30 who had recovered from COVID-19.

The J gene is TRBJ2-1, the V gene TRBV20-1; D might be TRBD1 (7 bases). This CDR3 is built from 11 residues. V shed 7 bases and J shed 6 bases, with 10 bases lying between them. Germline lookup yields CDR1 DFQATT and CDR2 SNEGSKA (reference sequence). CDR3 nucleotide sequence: TGCAGTGTGCAGGGGGGCAATGAGCAGTTCTTC. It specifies CSVQGGNEQFF.

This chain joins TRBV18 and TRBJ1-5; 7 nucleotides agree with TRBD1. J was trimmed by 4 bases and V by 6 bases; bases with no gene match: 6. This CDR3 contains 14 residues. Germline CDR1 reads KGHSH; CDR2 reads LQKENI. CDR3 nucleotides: TGTGCCAGCTCCGGACAGGTTGAAAATCAGCCCCAGCATTTT. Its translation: CASSGQVENQPQHF. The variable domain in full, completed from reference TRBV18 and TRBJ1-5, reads NAGVMQNPRHLVRRRGQEARLRCSPMKGHSHVYWYRQLPEEGLKFMVYLQKENIIDESGMPKERFSAEFPKEGPSILRIQQVVRGDSAAYFCASSGQVENQPQHFGDGTRLSIL.

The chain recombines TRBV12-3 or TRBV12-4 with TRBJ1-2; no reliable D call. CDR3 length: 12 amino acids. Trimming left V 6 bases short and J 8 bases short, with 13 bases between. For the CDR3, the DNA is TGTGCCAGCAGCCGTTGGACGGGGGGCTACACCTTC. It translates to CASSRWTGGYTF.

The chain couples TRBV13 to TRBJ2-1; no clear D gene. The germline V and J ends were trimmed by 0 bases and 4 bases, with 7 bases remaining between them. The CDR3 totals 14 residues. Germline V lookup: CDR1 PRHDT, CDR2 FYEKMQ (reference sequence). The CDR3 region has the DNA TGTGCCAGCAGCTTAGGATCCCCTTACAATGAGCAGTTCTTC. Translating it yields CASSLGSPYNEQFF.

The CDR3: CASSEREGTPYEQYF. CDR3 nucleotides: TGTGCCAGCAGTGAACGGGAGGGGACCCCCTACGAGCAGTACTTC. The J gene is TRBJ2-7, the V gene TRBV2; 8 nucleotides align to TRBD2. Germline loops: CDR1 SNHLY, CDR2 FYNNEI. Trimming cost V 2 bases and J 2 bases; bases outside gene matches: 5. This CDR3 region has 15 residues.

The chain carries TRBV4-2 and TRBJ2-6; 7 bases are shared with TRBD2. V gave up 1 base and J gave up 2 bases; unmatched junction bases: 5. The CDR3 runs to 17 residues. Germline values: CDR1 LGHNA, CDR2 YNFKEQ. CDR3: CASSQAPAGAGANVLTF. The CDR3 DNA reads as TGTGCCAGCAGCCAAGCCCCCGCGGGAGCTGGGGCCAACGTCCTGACTTTC.

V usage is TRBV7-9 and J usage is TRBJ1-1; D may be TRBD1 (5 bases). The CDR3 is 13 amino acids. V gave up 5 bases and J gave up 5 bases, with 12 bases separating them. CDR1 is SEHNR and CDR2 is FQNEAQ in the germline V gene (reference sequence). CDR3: CASSPDGGTEAFF. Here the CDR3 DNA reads TGTGCCAGCAGCCCGGACGGGGGGACTGAAGCTTTCTTT. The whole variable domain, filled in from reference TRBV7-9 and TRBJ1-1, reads DTGVSQNPRHKITKRGQNVTFRCDPISEHNRLYWYRQTLGQGPEFLTYFQNEAQLEKSRLLSDRFSAERPKGSFSTLEIQRTEQGDSAMYLCASSPDGGTEAFFGQGTRLTVV.

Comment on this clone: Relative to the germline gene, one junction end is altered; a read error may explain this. CDR3 sequence (DNA): TGTGCCAGCATTTCAGGGGCCTCATTTCCCATCTTC. It yields the protein CASISGASFPIF. The V and J genes are TRBV12-3 or TRBV12-4 and TRBJ1-2; maybe TRBD1 (6 bases). The CDR3 totals 12 residues.

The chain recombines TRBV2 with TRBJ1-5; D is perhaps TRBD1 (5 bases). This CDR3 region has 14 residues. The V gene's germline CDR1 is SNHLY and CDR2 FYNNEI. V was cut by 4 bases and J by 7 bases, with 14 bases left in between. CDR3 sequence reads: CASSARVTFQPQHF. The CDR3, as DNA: TGTGCCAGCAGTGCCAGGGTGACGTTCCAGCCCCAGCATTTT. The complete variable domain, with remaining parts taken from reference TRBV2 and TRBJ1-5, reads EPEVTQTPSHQVTQMGQEVILRCVPISNHLYFYWYRQILGQKVEFLVSFYNNEISEKSEIFDDQFSVERPDGSNFTLKIRSTKLEDSAMYFCASSARVTFQPQHFGDGTRLSIL.

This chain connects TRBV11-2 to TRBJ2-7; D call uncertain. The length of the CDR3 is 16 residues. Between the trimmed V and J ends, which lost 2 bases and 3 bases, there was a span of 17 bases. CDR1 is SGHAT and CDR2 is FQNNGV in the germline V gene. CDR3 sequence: CASSLNPTLRFYEQYF. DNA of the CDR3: TGTGCCAGCAGCTTAAATCCTACCCTCCGCTTCTACGAGCAGTACTTC. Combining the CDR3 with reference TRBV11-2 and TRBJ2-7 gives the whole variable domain EAGVAQSPRYKIIEKRQSVAFWCNPISGHATLYWYQQILGQGPKLLIQFQNNGVVDDSQLPKDRFSAERLKGVDSTLKIQPAKLEDSAVYLCASSLNPTLRFYEQYFGPGTRLTVT.

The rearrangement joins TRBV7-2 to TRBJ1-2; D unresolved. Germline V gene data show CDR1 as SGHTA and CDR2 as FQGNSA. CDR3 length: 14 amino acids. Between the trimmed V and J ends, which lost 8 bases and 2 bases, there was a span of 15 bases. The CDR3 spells CASAPRRGNYGYTF. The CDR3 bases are TGTGCCAGCGCCCCCCGACGAGGGAACTATGGCTACACCTTC.

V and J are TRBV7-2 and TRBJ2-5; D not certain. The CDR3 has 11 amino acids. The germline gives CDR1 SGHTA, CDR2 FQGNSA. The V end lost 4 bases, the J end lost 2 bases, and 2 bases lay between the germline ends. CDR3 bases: TGTGCCAGCAGCTCTCAAGAGACCCAGTACTTC. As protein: CASSSQETQYF.

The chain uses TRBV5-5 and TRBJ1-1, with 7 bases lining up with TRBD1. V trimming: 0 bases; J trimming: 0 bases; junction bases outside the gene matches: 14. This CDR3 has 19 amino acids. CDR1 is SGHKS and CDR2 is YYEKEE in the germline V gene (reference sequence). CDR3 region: CASSLGQGDDYAMNTEAFF. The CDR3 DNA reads TGTGCCAGCAGCTTGGGGCAGGGGGATGACTATGCCATGAACACTGAAGCTTTCTTT.

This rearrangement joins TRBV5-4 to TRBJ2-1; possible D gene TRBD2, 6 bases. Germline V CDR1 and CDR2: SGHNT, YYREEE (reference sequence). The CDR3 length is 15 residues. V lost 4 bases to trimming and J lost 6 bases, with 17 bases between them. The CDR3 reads CASSPTSGTINEQFF. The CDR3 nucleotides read TGTGCCAGCAGCCCGACTAGTGGAACGATCAATGAGCAGTTCTTC. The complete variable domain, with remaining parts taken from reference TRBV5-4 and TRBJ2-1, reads ETGVTQSPTHLIKTRGQQVTLRCSSQSGHNTVSWYQQALGQGPQFIFQYYREEENGRGNFPPRFSGLQFPNYSSELNVNALELDDSALYLCASSPTSGTINEQFFGPGTRLTVL.

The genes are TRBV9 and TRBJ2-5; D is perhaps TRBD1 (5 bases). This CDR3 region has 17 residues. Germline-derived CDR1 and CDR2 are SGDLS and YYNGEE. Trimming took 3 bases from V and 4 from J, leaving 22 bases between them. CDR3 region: CASSARQTVGKGETQYF. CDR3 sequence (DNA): TGTGCCAGCAGCGCCCGACAGACGGTGGGGAAAGGAGAGACCCAGTACTTC.

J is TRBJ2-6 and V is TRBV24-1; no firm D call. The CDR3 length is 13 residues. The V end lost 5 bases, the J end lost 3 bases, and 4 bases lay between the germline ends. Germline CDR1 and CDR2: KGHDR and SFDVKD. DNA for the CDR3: TGTGCCACCAGTGCAGGTGGGGCCAACGTCCTGACTTTC. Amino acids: CATSAGGANVLTF.

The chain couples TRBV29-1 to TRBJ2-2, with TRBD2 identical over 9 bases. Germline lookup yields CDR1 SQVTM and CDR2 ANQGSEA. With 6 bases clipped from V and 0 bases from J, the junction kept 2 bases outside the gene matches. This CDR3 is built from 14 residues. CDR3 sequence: CSVIAGANTGELFF. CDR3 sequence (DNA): TGCAGCGTCATAGCGGGGGCGAACACCGGGGAGCTGTTTTTT.

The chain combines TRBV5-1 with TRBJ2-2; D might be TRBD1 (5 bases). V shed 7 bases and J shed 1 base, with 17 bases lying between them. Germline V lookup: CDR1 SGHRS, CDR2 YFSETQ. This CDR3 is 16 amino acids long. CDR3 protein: CASWLRQSQNTGELFF. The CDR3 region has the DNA TGCGCCAGCTGGCTTCGACAGTCCCAGAACACCGGGGAGCTGTTTTTT.

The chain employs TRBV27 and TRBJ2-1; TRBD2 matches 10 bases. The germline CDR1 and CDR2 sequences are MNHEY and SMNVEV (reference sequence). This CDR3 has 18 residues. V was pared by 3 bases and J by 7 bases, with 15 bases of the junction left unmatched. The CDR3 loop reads CASSLFPPGLAIANEQFF. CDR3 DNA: TGTGCCAGCAGTTTGTTTCCCCCGGGACTAGCGATCGCGAATGAGCAGTTCTTC.

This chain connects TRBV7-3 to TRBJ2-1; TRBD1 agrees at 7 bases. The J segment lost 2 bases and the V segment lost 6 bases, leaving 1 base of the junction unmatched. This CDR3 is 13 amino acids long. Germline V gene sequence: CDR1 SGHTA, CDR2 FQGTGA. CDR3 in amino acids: CASSTGAYNEQFF. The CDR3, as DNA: TGTGCCAGCAGTACAGGGGCCTACAATGAGCAGTTCTTC.

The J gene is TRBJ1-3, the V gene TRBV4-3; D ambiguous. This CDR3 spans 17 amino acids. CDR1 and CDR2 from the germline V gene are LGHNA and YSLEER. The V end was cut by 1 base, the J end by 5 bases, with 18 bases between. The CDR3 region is CASSQGSIGEGRNTIYF. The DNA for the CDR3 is TGCGCCAGCAGCCAAGGGAGCATTGGGGAGGGTAGAAACACCATATATTTT.

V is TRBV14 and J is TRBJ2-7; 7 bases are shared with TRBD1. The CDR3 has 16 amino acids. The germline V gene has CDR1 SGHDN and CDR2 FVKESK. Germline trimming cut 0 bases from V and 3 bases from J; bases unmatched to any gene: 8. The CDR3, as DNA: TGTGCCAGCAGCCAAGATGATTTCGGACAGGACTACGAGCAGTACTTC. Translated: CASSQDDFGQDYEQYF.

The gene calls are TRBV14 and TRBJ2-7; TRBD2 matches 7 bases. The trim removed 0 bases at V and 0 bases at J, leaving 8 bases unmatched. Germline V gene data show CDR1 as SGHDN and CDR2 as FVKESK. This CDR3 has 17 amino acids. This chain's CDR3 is CASSQERGREGSYEQYF. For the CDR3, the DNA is TGTGCCAGCAGCCAAGAACGGGGCAGGGAGGGCTCCTACGAGCAGTACTTC.

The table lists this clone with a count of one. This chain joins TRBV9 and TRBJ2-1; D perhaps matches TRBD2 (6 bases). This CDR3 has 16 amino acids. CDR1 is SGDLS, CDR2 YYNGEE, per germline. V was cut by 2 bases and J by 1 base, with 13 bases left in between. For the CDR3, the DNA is TGTGCCAGCAGCGTTTCCGGGAGTATATCCTACAATGAGCAGTTCTTC. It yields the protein CASSVSGSISYNEQFF.

The CDR3 DNA follows: TGTGCCAGAAGCCCCGGTCTGTCGAACGGGGAGCTGTTTTTT. Translation: CARSPGLSNGELFF. J is TRBJ2-2 and V is TRBV5-3; D call uncertain. TRBV5-3 is annotated as an ORF whose role is uncertain. V was pared by 4 bases and J by 7 bases, with 14 bases between. CDR3 size: 14 residues.

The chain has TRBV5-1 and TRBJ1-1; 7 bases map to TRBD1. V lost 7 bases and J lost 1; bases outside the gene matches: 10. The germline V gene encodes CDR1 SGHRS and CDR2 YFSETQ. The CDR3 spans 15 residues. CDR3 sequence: CASGTGTASNTEAFF. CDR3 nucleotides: TGCGCCAGCGGAACCGGGACAGCGTCGAACACTGAAGCTTTCTTT. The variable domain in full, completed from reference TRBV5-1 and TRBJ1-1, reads KAGVTQTPRYLIKTRGQQVTLSCSPISGHRSVSWYQQTPGQGLQFLFEYFSETQRNKGNFPGRFSGRQFSNSRSEMNVSTLELGDSALYLCASGTGTASNTEAFFGQGTRLTVV.

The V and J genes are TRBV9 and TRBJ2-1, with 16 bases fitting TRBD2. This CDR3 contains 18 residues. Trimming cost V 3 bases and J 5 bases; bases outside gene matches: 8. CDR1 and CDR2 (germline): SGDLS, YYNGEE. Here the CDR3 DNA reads TGTGCCAGCAGCGCACGAGGGACTAGCGGGAGGGTCAACAATGAGCAGTTCTTC. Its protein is CASSARGTSGRVNNEQFF.

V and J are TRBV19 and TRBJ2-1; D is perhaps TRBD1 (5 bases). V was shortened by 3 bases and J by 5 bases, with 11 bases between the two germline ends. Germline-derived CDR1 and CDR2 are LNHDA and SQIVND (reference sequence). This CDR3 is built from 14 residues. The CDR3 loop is CASSIQGTDNEQFF. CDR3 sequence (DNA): TGTGCCAGTAGTATCCAGGGTACAGACAATGAGCAGTTCTTC.

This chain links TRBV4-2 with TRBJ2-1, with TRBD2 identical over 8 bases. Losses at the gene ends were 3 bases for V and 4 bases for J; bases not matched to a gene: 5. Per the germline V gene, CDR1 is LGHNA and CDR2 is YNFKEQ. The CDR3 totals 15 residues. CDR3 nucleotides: TGTGCCAGCAGCCACTCGGGAGGGGATTACAATGAGCAGTTCTTC. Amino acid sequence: CASSHSGGDYNEQFF.